The rows below give T cell receptor beta chains drawn from one sample of a study of post-analysis software for immune sequencing data. Via MiXCR, TCRdb re-called the PCR reads, giving one row per CDR3 protein. Of fewer than 550,000 distinct CDR3 sequences detected, less than 40% appear once; the ten largest clones hold approximately 5.4%. Sequenced sample: blood. Source of these receptors: a girl under 18 with multiple sclerosis. CDR3s include the opening cysteine and the closing phenylalanine or tryptophan. A D gene is named only where the DNA matches it firmly. Size tells how often a clone was seen (once, few, many) or the class of an expanded clone, and some rows leave it out.

d_gene: NA
v_gene: TRBV28
abundance: NA
j_gene: TRBJ1-3
CDR3nt: TGTGCCAGCAGTATAGGCACAGGGATCATTAACACCATATATTTT
CDR3aa: CASSIGTGIINTIYF

d_gene: NA
v_gene: TRBV6-6
abundance: few
j_gene: TRBJ1-5
CDR3nt: TGTGCCAGCAGTTTCCTCCCTCAGCCCCAGCATTTT
CDR3aa: CASSFLPQPQHF

d_gene: NA
v_gene: TRBV7-9
abundance: NA
j_gene: TRBJ2-3
CDR3nt: TGTGCCAGCAGCAGTGGACTGAGAGGTCCATCGCAGTATTTT
CDR3aa: CASSSGLRGPSQYF

d_gene: TRBD2
v_gene: TRBV5-1
abundance: few
j_gene: TRBJ2-1
CDR3nt: TGCGCCAGCAGGACCGAGCGGGGGGCCTACAATGAGCAGTTCTTC
CDR3aa: CASRTERGAYNEQFF

d_gene: NA
v_gene: TRBV10-3
abundance: NA
j_gene: TRBJ2-5
CDR3nt: TGTGCCATCAGTGAGTCGAGAGTGGCGTACTTC
CDR3aa: CAISESRVAYF

d_gene: NA
v_gene: TRBV5-1
abundance: NA
j_gene: TRBJ1-1
CDR3nt: TGCGCCAGCAGCTTGAGTCTAAACAGGGACACTGAAGCTTTCTTT
CDR3aa: CASSLSLNRDTEAFF

d_gene: TRBD1
v_gene: TRBV4-1
abundance: NA
j_gene: TRBJ2-5
CDR3nt: TGCGCCAGCAGCCAAGTTTTTCCGGGACAGGGGAAAGAGACCCAGTACTTC
CDR3aa: CASSQVFPGQGKETQYF

d_gene: NA
v_gene: TRBV27
abundance: NA
j_gene: TRBJ2-1
CDR3nt: TGTGCCAGCAGTTTATCTGGGGGGGGGCCCATAGATGAGCAGTTCTTC
CDR3aa: CASSLSGGGPIDEQFF

d_gene: NA
v_gene: TRBV15
abundance: NA
j_gene: TRBJ1-2
CDR3nt: TGTGCCACCAGCAGCCCCTCTCCCAGGGGAGATGGCTACACCTTC
CDR3aa: CATSSPSPRGDGYTF

d_gene: NA
v_gene: TRBV5-5
abundance: NA
j_gene: TRBJ1-2
CDR3nt: TGTGCCAGCAGCTCTACGGGGGGACGTGGCTACACCTTC
CDR3aa: CASSSTGGRGYTF

d_gene: NA
v_gene: TRBV7-2
abundance: NA
j_gene: TRBJ1-2
CDR3nt: TGTGCCAGCAGCTTAGCGCGAGAGGGTCTCTATGGCTACACCTTC
CDR3aa: CASSLAREGLYGYTF